Listed here are 27 T cell receptor beta chains from one sample, sequenced in a study of T cells in Graves' hyperthyroidism and ophthalmopathy. RNA transcripts yielded amplified TCR beta CDR3 regions. A first-round RT-PCR of the TCR CDR3 used the HTBI primer set. Each CDR3 protein gets one entry after TCRdb re-called the multiplex PCR reads with MiXCR. The table has fewer than 800,000 distinct CDR3 sequences, about 17% seen once. The sequencing sample was made of blood. The receptors derive from a man aged 18 to 29 with Graves' hyperthyroidism.

This sequence joins TRBV15 and TRBJ2-5; 8 bases line up with TRBD2. Germline V gene sequence: CDR1 LNHNV, CDR2 YYDKDF (reference sequence). The CDR3 consists of 15 residues. The ends lost 1 base at V and 4 bases at J; junction bases unmatched: 5. Here the CDR3 reads CATSRAGGPVETQYF. The CDR3 coding sequence is TGTGCCACCAGCAGAGCGGGAGGGCCGGTAGAGACCCAGTACTTC.

This clonotype was counted many times. This chain joins TRBV12-3 or TRBV12-4 and TRBJ2-2; 7 nucleotides match TRBD1. Trimming at V came to 8 bases and at J to 4 bases, leaving 13 bases not matched to a gene. The CDR3 spans 16 residues. Written as DNA, the CDR3 is TGTGCCAGCCGAGACAGGGTCGCTTGGGTCACCGGGGAGCTGTTTTTT. Translated, it gives CASRDRVAWVTGELFF.

This clonotype was detected many times. The rearrangement joins TRBV12-3 or TRBV12-4 to TRBJ2-7; 9 nucleotides align to TRBD1. The V and J ends lost 5 bases and 4 bases, in that order; junction bases with no gene match: 6. The CDR3 has 14 residues. The CDR3 loop is CASSHGDRVYEQYF. In DNA, the CDR3 is TGTGCCAGCAGTCACGGGGACAGGGTGTACGAGCAGTACTTC.

The chain joins TRBV11-2 to TRBJ2-1; the match to TRBD2 covers 9 bases. Germline lookup yields CDR1 SGHAT and CDR2 FQNNGV. The CDR3 runs 15 residues. Losses at the gene ends were 0 bases for V and 9 bases for J; bases not matched to a gene: 6. CDR3 nucleotide sequence: TGTGCCAGCAGCTTAGAGGGTAGCGGGAGAGCTGAGCAGTTCTTC. This gives the protein CASSLEGSGRAEQFF.

This clonotype was seen a few times. The chain is built from TRBV12-3 or TRBV12-4 and TRBJ1-6; D is unresolved. The CDR3 spans 12 residues. The ends were cut back, 7 bases at V and 9 bases at J, with 10 bases in the middle. In nucleotides, the CDR3 is TGTGCCAGCACTGAGATGGGTTCACCCCTCCACTTT. Protein sequence: CASTEMGSPLHF.

J is TRBJ1-2 and V is TRBV5-5; D perhaps matches TRBD1 (5 bases). Trimming took off 0 bases at V and 4 bases at J, with 13 bases between the two ends. The V gene's germline CDR1 is SGHKS and CDR2 YYEKEE (reference sequence). The CDR3 sequence is 15 residues long. The CDR3 nucleotides read TGTGCCAGCAGCTTGGGGGGCAAGCGTGGCTATGGCTACACCTTC. Translated: CASSLGGKRGYGYTF.

This clonotype was observed at least ten times. J is TRBJ1-5 and V is TRBV20-1, with D possibly matching TRBD1 (5 bases). In germline, CDR1 is DFQATT, CDR2 SNEGSKA (reference sequence). The CDR3 covers 14 residues. V was trimmed by 0 bases and J by 2 bases, leaving 8 bases between them. The CDR3 loop reads CSARDRVGNQPQHF. CDR3 nucleotides: TGCAGTGCTAGAGACAGGGTAGGCAATCAGCCCCAGCATTTT.

The chain employs TRBV30 and TRBJ2-3; D is possibly TRBD2 (7 bases). V lost 4 bases and J 2 bases, leaving 13 bases between the germline ends. Germline values: CDR1 GTSNPN, CDR2 SVGIG (reference sequence). CDR3 size: 14 residues. CDR3: CAWTRGGNTDTQYF. The CDR3 nucleotides are TGTGCCTGGACTAGGGGGGGAAACACAGATACGCAGTATTTT.

This clonotype has a count of ten or more. CDR3 amino acids: CASNLGGLNTEAFF. Here the CDR3 DNA reads TGTGCCAGCAATCTCGGGGGTCTGAACACTGAAGCTTTCTTT. V gene TRBV28 combines with J gene TRBJ1-1, with TRBD1 as a possible D gene (5 bases). The V end lost 7 bases, the J end lost 0 bases, and 12 bases lay between the germline ends. CDR1 and CDR2 from the germline V gene are MDHEN and SYDVKM. This CDR3 is 14 amino acids long.

J is TRBJ2-2 and V is TRBV4-2; D unresolved. This CDR3 has 15 residues. V was pared by 4 bases and J by 3 bases, with 12 bases between. Germline V gives CDR1 LGHNA, CDR2 YNFKEQ. For the CDR3, the DNA is TGTGCCAGCAGCCCCCCAGTTACCGACACCGGGGAGCTGTTTTTT. Residues: CASSPPVTDTGELFF.

The sample holds a few counts of this clonotype. This CDR3 is CASSELGGLAEAFF. CDR3 nucleotide sequence: TGTGCCAGCAGTGAATTAGGGGGGCTGGCTGAAGCTTTCTTT. The chain is built from TRBV2 and TRBJ1-1; D may be TRBD1 (6 bases). This CDR3 is 14 amino acids long. The V gene lost 2 bases and the J gene lost 6 bases, with 13 bases spanning the gap. Germline CDR1 SNHLY, CDR2 FYNNEI. Variable domain in full (rest from reference TRBV2 and TRBJ1-1): EPEVTQTPSHQVTQMGQEVILRCVPISNHLYFYWYRQILGQKVEFLVSFYNNEISEKSEIFDDQFSVERPDGSNFTLKIRSTKLEDSAMYFCASSELGGLAEAFFGQGTRLTVV.

The table lists this clonotype with a few counts. The chain combines TRBV27 with TRBJ2-5, with 10 positions matching TRBD1. Germline V gene lookup returns CDR1 MNHEY and CDR2 SMNVEV (reference sequence). The CDR3 length is 15 residues. The V segment lost 5 bases and the J segment 5 bases; nucleotides outside the gene matches: 8. CDR3 coding DNA: TGTGCCAGCAGTAAATGGGACAGGGGAGGTGAGACCCAGTACTTC. This sequence encodes CASSKWDRGGETQYF.

About this clonotype itself: The junction differs from germline at one of its ends, possibly a read error. The J gene is TRBJ1-2, the V gene TRBV11-3; D possibly corresponds to TRBD1 (6 bases). CDR1 SGHNT and CDR2 YENEEA come from the germline V gene. The CDR3 length is 14 residues. This CDR3 reads CASSQDPGAYGYTF. The CDR3 bases are TGCGCCAGCAGCCAAGATCCGGGGGCCTATGGCTACACCTTC.

The sample holds many counts of this clonotype. The chain has TRBV28 and TRBJ1-2, with a tentative D call TRBD1 (5 bases). V was cut by 3 bases and J by 6 bases, with 11 bases left in between. The CDR3 consists of 13 residues. Germline CDR1 reads MDHEN; CDR2 reads SYDVKM. For the CDR3, the DNA is TGTGCCAGCAGTTTCGGCCTGGGACATGGCTACACCTTC. It encodes CASSFGLGHGYTF.

This clonotype occurred many times. V gene TRBV28 combines with J gene TRBJ2-2, with 12 bases identical to TRBD2. The CDR3 runs to 13 residues. CDR1 is MDHEN, CDR2 SYDVKM, per germline. As DNA, the CDR3 is TGTGCTACCGGGACTAGCGGGACCGGGGAGCTGTTTTTT. It is translated as CATGTSGTGELFF.

This clonotype was recorded a few times. The V gene is TRBV27, the J gene TRBJ2-5; tentative D call: TRBD1 (5 bases). The CDR3 length is 14 residues. V dropped 3 bases and J dropped 5 bases, with 13 bases sitting between them. Per the germline V gene, CDR1 is MNHEY and CDR2 is SMNVEV (reference sequence). The CDR3 DNA reads TGTGCCAGCAGTTTGTTCCAGGGTGGGGAGACCCAGTACTTC. This encodes CASSLFQGGETQYF.

The chain employs TRBV2 and TRBJ1-1, with 9 bases aligning to TRBD1. Germline V lookup: CDR1 SNHLY, CDR2 FYNNEI. Losses at the gene ends were 5 bases for V and 7 bases for J; bases not matched to a gene: 5. The CDR3 has 13 amino acids. In DNA form, the CDR3 reads TGTGCCAGCAGTTGGGACAGGGCTGATGAAGCTTTCTTT. Translating gives CASSWDRADEAFF.

The sample holds many counts of this clonotype. The chain combines TRBV10-3 with TRBJ2-3; D remains unclear. Trimming left V 2 bases short and J 0 bases short, with 9 bases between. Germline V lookup: CDR1 ENHRY, CDR2 SYGVKD. The CDR3 covers 15 residues. The DNA for the CDR3 is TGTGCCATCAGTGAGAGGACCCTAAGCACAGATACGCAGTATTTT. It translates to CAISERTLSTDTQYF.

This clonotype was recorded a few times. The gene calls are TRBV27 and TRBJ2-5, with 8 positions matching TRBD2. Germline CDR1 is MNHEY and CDR2 is SMNVEV (reference sequence). Unmatched junction bases numbered 8, after V lost 2 bases and J lost 9 bases. This CDR3 has 14 amino acids. The CDR3 here is CASSLPTSGSPQYF. The CDR3 DNA reads as TGTGCCAGCAGTTTACCAACTAGCGGAAGCCCCCAGTACTTC.

The chain couples TRBV18 to TRBJ2-1; TRBD1 matches 11 bases. V trimming: 0 bases; J trimming: 5 bases; junction bases outside the gene matches: 0. The CDR3 runs to 15 residues. The germline V gene has CDR1 KGHSH and CDR2 LQKENI. The CDR3 region has the DNA TGTGCCAGCTCACCACCGGGACAGGGGGACAATGAGCAGTTCTTC. Protein sequence: CASSPPGQGDNEQFF.

In this sample, this clonotype turned up many times. The chain combines TRBV20-1 with TRBJ2-3, with D perhaps TRBD2 (6 bases). Germline-derived CDR1 and CDR2 are DFQATT and SNEGSKA (reference sequence). The CDR3 runs to 14 residues. V lost 6 bases and J 3 bases, leaving 16 bases between the germline ends. CDR3 in DNA: TGCAGTGCACTGGACTCCCGGGGGACAGATACGCAGTATTTT. Translation gives CSALDSRGTDTQYF.

About this clonotype itself: Since a much larger clone is just one base distant, this may be a read error. The chain combines TRBV2 with TRBJ2-7; 9 bases agree with TRBD1. This CDR3 spans 13 amino acids. V lost 3 bases, J lost 7 bases, and 4 bases stayed unmatched. Germline lookup yields CDR1 SNHLY and CDR2 FYNNEI. Written as DNA, the CDR3 is TGTGCCAGCAGTGATACAGGGGGCGGAGAGCAGTACTTC. Its translation: CASSDTGGGEQYF.

V usage is TRBV7-9 and J usage is TRBJ2-1, with 8 bases identical to TRBD2. The CDR3 extends over 15 amino acids. The junction had 8 bases not matched to a gene; V was cut back by 3 bases and J by 7 bases. CDR1 and CDR2 from the germline V gene are SEHNR and FQNEAQ (reference sequence). CDR3 in DNA: TGTGCCAGCAGCTTCGAGGGACTAGGTAGGAATGAGCAGTTCTTC. Its protein is CASSFEGLGRNEQFF.

There are a few counts of this clonotype. This rearrangement joins TRBV28 to TRBJ1-1, with 7 bases lining up with TRBD1. Germline CDR1 is MDHEN and CDR2 is SYDVKM. The CDR3 has 14 residues. With 6 bases clipped from V and 5 bases from J, the junction kept 9 bases outside the gene matches. The DNA for the CDR3 is TGTGCCAGCAGCCACGACAGGGTTGAAACTGAAGCTTTCTTT. It translates to CASSHDRVETEAFF.

This clonotype came up a few times. This sequence joins TRBV29-1 and TRBJ2-5, with 10 bases aligning to TRBD1. Germline loops: CDR1 SQVTM, CDR2 ANQGSEA. V dropped 0 bases and J dropped 4; count of bases not matched to a gene: 14. CDR3 length: 18 amino acids. The CDR3 DNA reads TGCAGCGTTGAAGATCCGTCCCGGGTGGGACAGGGGAGAGAGACCCAGTACTTC. Its translation is CSVEDPSRVGQGRETQYF.

This clonotype came up a few times. This sequence joins TRBV24-1 and TRBJ2-7; TRBD1 might be the D (6 bases). Germline CDR1 KGHDR, CDR2 SFDVKD. The V end was cut by 4 bases, the J end by 7 bases, with 13 bases between. There are 13 residues in the CDR3. CDR3 nucleotides: TGTGCCACCAGTGAAGGGGGAGCGGAGGAGCAGTACTTC. Amino acid sequence: CATSEGGAEEQYF.

This clonotype has ten or more counts. The chain employs TRBV12-5 and TRBJ1-5, with 7 bases identical to TRBD1. The CDR3 is 16 residues long. V lost 6 bases, J lost 7 bases, and 15 bases stayed unmatched. Per the germline V gene, CDR1 is LGHNT and CDR2 is FRNRAP. The CDR3, as DNA: TGTGCTAGTGGACCCGGACAGGTCCCCCGGCAACAGCCCCAGCATTTT. Its translation: CASGPGQVPRQQPQHF.